The text below deals with one TCR beta chain. The antigen remains unidentified. Additional DNA sequences in this sample encode the identical CDR3. Assay used: immunoSEQ multiplex PCR; TCRdb lists only in-frame clones, some missing. This table holds roughly 2,500,000 clones, roughly 93% found once. The data originate from a study of shared clonotypes between healthy human individuals. General study points: Of the naive CD4 clonotypes, 4% to 5% were shared across a handful of donors.

In germline, CDR1 is SGDLS, CDR2 YYNGEE. V was clipped by 0 bases and J by 4 bases, with 9 bases between them. The CDR3 runs to 14 residues. J is TRBJ2-3 and V is TRBV9, with D perhaps matching TRBD2 (6 bases). The sample taken for sequencing was naive CD4+ T cells from PBMCs. Subset defined: CD45RA+ positively selected. The sequence derives from a man younger than 30 in good health. Some clones in this sample may be carry-over from other donors' samples. CDR3 protein: CASSVGLASDTQYF. Here the CDR3 DNA reads TGTGCCAGCAGCGTAGGGCTAGCGTCAGATACGCAGTATTTT.